The 6 T cell receptor beta chains presented below share a single source sample, sequenced in a study of cytomegalovirus exposure and HLA in healthy donors. The data were produced by immunoSEQ multiplex PCR, yet TCRdb's version contains in-frame clones alone and is incomplete. The profile shows about 340,000 clones, more than 80% of them singletons. The specimen was PBMCs. The origin of the receptors is a woman younger than 35 in good health and CMV-seronegative.

J is TRBJ2-1 and V is TRBV2, with 15 bases lining up with TRBD2. The CDR3 loop spans 14 amino acids. From germline, CDR1 is SNHLY and CDR2 FYNNEI. V gave up 4 bases and J gave up 10 bases; unmatched junction bases: 2. The CDR3 nucleotides read TGTGCCAGCAGTGGGGGACTAGCGGGAGGAGAGCAGTTCTTC. Translated, it gives CASSGGLAGGEQFF.

V is TRBV28 and J is TRBJ1-2, with a possible D match to TRBD1 (6 bases). The V end was cut by 5 bases, the J end by 12 bases, with 16 bases between. Germline lookup yields CDR1 MDHEN and CDR2 SYDVKM. The CDR3 totals 12 residues. The chain's CDR3 is CASSGKQGFHTF. The CDR3 bases are TGTGCCAGCAGTGGCAAACAGGGATTCCACACCTTC.

V gene TRBV5-1 combines with J gene TRBJ2-7, with 9 bases identical to TRBD2. The CDR3 sequence is 14 residues long. The V and J ends lost 4 bases and 2 bases, in that order; junction bases with no gene match: 4. Per germline, CDR1 SGHRS and CDR2 YFSETQ. The CDR3 spells CASSPGLAAYEQYF. CDR3 DNA: TGCGCCAGCAGCCCGGGACTAGCTGCCTACGAGCAGTACTTC. Full variable domain (missing parts from reference TRBV5-1 and TRBJ2-7): KAGVTQTPRYLIKTRGQQVTLSCSPISGHRSVSWYQQTPGQGLQFLFEYFSETQRNKGNFPGRFSGRQFSNSRSEMNVSTLELGDSALYLCASSPGLAAYEQYFGPGTRLTVT.

The rearrangement uses TRBV4-2 and TRBJ2-1; possible D gene TRBD2, 5 bases. The CDR3 contains 18 residues. Trimming took off 0 bases at V and 8 bases at J, with 23 bases between the two ends. Germline V gives CDR1 LGHNA, CDR2 YNFKEQ. The CDR3 coding sequence is TGTGCCAGCAGCCAAGAAGTGTTAGCGTCGGCTAGCAGCCATGAGCAGTTCTTC. It is translated as CASSQEVLASASSHEQFF.

There are a few counts of this clone. The V gene is TRBV28, the J gene TRBJ1-2; D possibly corresponds to TRBD1 (5 bases). CDR1 is MDHEN and CDR2 is SYDVKM in the germline V gene. Trimming removed 6 bases at V and 0 bases at J, with 14 bases between. The CDR3 runs 15 residues. The CDR3: CASSPPGLPNYGYTF. CDR3 nucleotide sequence: TGTGCCAGCAGCCCTCCGGGACTCCCTAACTATGGCTACACCTTC.

This clone was seen a few times. The rearrangement uses TRBV2 and TRBJ1-3; no definite D call. Trimming pared 1 base from V and 1 base from J, leaving 11 bases between. The CDR3 is made up of 16 amino acids. Per germline, CDR1 SNHLY and CDR2 FYNNEI. CDR3 residues: CASSEGGPRSGNTIYF. For the CDR3, the DNA is TGTGCCAGCAGTGAAGGAGGGCCAAGGTCTGGAAACACCATATATTTT.